This TCR beta chain appears in the sequencing data of a study of blood T cell repertoires in COVID-19. This table comes from immunoSEQ multiplex PCR, and its TCRdb copy is limited to in-frame clones, with some not included. The sample has roughly 330,000 clones, approximately 87% seen once. V was clipped by 5 bases and J by 0 bases; unmatched bases: 6. The CDR3 has 15 residues. Germline CDR1 KGHSH, CDR2 LQKENI. This receptor was identified in a woman in her fifties or sixties with active or convalescent COVID-19. The V call is TRBV18, the J call TRBJ2-7, with TRBD1 identical over 8 bases. The specimen sequenced was peripheral blood. CDR3 amino acids: CASSKGQGYSYEQYF. DNA of the CDR3: TGTGCCAGCTCAAAAGGACAGGGATACTCCTACGAGCAGTACTTC.